The rows below give T cell receptor beta chains drawn from one sample of a study of T cells in Graves' hyperthyroidism and ophthalmopathy. Via MiXCR, TCRdb re-called the multiplex PCR reads, giving one row per CDR3 protein. The data show under 550,000 distinct CDR3 sequences, less than 20% seen once. Sequenced: blood. The origin of the receptors is a man aged 35 to 55 with Graves' ophthalmopathy. Each CDR3 is given with its conserved first and last residue. D genes are given only for firm matches. Clone size is stated in some rows and not others, as once, few, many or a class when expanded.

V	J	size	D	CDR3	DNA
TRBV2	TRBJ1-3	.	.	CASSEHNGPQPGNTIYF	TGTGCCAGCAGTGAACACAATGGGCCCCAACCTGGAAACACCATATATTTT
TRBV30	TRBJ1-1	many	TRBD1	CAWSVMGGQGIAFF	TGTGCCTGGAGTGTAATGGGGGGACAGGGGATTGCTTTCTTT
TRBV27	TRBJ2-3	.	.	CASSFEERRRDTQYF	TGTGCCAGCAGTTTTGAGGAGCGGAGGAGAGATACGCAGTATTTT
TRBV6-5	TRBJ2-2	few	TRBD1	CASSYSTGLTGELFF	TGTGCCAGCAGTTACTCGACAGGGTTGACCGGGGAGCTGTTTTTT
TRBV7-9	TRBJ2-7	many	.	CASSSRFPAGLNEQYF	TGTGCCAGCAGCTCCCGTTTTCCCGCAGGGCTGAACGAGCAGTACTTC
TRBV28	TRBJ2-3	many	.	CASSSSSAPRGDTQYF	TGTGCCAGCAGCTCCTCTAGCGCCCCTCGGGGTGATACGCAGTATTTT
TRBV2	TRBJ1-1	many	.	CASSEEEAALTEAFF	TGTGCCAGCAGTGAGGAGGAGGCGGCCTTGACTGAAGCTTTCTTT
TRBV24-1	TRBJ2-3	few	TRBD2	CATSESGGPPGTQYF	TGTGCCACCAGTGAATCGGGAGGGCCCCCGGGTACGCAGTATTTT
TRBV12-3/TRBV12-4	TRBJ1-6	many	.	CASSRRGRGNSPLHF	TGTGCCAGCAGTCGGAGGGGCAGGGGCAATTCACCCCTCCACTTT
TRBV20-1	TRBJ1-1	few	.	CSASSRSMNTEAFF	TGCAGTGCTAGCAGCCGCTCTATGAACACTGAAGCTTTCTTT